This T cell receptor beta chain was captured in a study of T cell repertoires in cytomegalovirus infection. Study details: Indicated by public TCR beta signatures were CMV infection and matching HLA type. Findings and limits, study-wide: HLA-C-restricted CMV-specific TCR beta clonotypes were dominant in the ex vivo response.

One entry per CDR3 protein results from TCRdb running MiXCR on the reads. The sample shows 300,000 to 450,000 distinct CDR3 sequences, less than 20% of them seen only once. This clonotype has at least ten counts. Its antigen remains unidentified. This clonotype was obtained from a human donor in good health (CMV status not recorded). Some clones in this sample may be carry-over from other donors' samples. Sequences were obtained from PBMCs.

The CDR3 spells CASSGDLQETQYF. In DNA, the CDR3 is TGTGCCAGCAGCGGCGACCTTCAAGAGACCCAGTACTTC. The V and J genes are TRBV12-3 or TRBV12-4 and TRBJ2-5; D call uncertain. V lost 6 bases to trimming and J lost 2 bases, with 10 bases between them. There are 13 residues in the CDR3.